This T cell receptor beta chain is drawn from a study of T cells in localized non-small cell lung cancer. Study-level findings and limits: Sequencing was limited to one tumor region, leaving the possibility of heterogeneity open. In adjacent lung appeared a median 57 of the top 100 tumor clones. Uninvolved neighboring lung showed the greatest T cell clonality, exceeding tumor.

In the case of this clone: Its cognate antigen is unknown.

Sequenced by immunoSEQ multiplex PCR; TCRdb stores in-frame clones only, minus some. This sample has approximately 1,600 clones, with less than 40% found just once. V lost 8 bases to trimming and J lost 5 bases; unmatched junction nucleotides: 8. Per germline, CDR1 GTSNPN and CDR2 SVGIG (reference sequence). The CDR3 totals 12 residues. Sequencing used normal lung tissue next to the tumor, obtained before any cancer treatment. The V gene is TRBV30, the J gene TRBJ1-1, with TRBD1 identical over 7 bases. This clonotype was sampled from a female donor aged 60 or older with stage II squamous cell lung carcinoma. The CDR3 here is CAQGQGVTEAFF. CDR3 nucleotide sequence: TGTGCCCAGGGGCAGGGGGTGACTGAAGCTTTCTTT. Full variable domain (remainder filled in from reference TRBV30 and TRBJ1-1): SQTIHQWPATLVQPVGSPLSLECTVEGTSNPNLYWYRQAAGRGLQLLFYSVGIGQISSEVPQNLSASRPQDRQFILSSKKLLLSDSGFYLCAQGQGVTEAFFGQGTRLTVV.